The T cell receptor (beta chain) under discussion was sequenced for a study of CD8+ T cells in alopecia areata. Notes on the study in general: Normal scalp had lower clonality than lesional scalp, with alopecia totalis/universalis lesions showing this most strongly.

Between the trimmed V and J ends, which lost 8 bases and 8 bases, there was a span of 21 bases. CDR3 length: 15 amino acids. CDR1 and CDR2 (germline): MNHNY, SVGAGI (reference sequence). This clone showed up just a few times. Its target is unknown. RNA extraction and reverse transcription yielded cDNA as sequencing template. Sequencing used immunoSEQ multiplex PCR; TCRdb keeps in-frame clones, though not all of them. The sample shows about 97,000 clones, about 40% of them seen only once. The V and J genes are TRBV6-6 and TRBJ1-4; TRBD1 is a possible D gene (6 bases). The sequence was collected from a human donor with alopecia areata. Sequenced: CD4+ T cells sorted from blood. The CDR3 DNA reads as TGTGCCAGCTCCCCGTCCGGGACACTGGGCGAAAAACTGTTTTTT. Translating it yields CASSPSGTLGEKLFF.